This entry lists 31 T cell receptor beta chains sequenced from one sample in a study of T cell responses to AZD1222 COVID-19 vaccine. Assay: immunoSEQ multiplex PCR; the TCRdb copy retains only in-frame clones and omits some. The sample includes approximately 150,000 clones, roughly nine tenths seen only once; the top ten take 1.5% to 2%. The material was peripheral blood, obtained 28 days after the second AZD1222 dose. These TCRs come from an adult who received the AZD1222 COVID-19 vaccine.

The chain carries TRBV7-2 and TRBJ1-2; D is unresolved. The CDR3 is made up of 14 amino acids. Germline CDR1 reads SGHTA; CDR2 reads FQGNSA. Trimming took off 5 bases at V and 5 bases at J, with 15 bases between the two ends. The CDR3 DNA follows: TGTGCCAGCAGCCAACGTTATAATGGTTATGGCTACACCTTC. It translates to CASSQRYNGYGYTF.

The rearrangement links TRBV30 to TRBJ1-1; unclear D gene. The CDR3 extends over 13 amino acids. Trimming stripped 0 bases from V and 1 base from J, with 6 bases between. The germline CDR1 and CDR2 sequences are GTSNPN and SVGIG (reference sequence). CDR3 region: CAWSVMKNTEAFF. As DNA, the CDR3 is TGTGCCTGGAGTGTAATGAAGAACACTGAAGCTTTCTTT. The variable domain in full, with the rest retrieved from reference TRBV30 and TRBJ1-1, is SQTIHQWPATLVQPVGSPLSLECTVEGTSNPNLYWYRQAAGRGLQLLFYSVGIGQISSEVPQNLSASRPQDRQFILSSKKLLLSDSGFYLCAWSVMKNTEAFFGQGTRLTVV.

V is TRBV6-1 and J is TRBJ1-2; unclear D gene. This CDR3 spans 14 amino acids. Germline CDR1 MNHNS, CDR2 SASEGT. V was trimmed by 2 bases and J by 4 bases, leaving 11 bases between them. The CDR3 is CASSERHSLYGYTF. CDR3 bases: TGTGCCAGCAGTGAAAGACACAGTCTCTATGGCTACACCTTC.

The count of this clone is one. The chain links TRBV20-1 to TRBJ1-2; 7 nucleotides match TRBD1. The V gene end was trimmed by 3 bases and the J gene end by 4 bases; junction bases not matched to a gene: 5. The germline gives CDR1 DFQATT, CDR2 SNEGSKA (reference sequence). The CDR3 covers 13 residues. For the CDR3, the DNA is TGCAGTGCTAGTCCAGGGGGAAGCTATGGCTACACCTTC. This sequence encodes CSASPGGSYGYTF.

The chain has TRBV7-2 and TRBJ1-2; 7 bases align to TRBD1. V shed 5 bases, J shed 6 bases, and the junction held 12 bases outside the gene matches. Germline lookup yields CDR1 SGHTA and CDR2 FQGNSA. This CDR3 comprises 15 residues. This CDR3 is CASSPGGQPNHGYTF. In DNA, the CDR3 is TGTGCCAGCAGCCCAGGGGGACAGCCCAATCATGGCTACACCTTC.

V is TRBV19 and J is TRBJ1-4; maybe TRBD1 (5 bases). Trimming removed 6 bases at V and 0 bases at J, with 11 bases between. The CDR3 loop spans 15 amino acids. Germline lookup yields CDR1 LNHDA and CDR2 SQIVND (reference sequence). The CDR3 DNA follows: TGTGCCAGTAGGCCAGGGATTGCAACTAATGAAAAACTGTTTTTT. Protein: CASRPGIATNEKLFF.

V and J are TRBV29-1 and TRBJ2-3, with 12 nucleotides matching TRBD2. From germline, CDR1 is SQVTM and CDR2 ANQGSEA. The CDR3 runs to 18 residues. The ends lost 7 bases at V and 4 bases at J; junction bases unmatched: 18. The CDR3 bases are TGCAGCGGGGGAGGACCTAGCGGGAGGGCCAAGGGGCCAGATACGCAGTATTTT. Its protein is CSGGGPSGRAKGPDTQYF.

The CDR3 region has the DNA TGTGCCAGCAGGAGAGGAAACACCATATATTTT. It yields the protein CASRRGNTIYF. The genes are TRBV6-5 and TRBJ1-3; no definite D call. The CDR3 has 11 amino acids. Trimming pared 6 bases from V and 4 bases from J, leaving 4 bases between. The germline CDR1 and CDR2 sequences are MNHEY and SVGAGI.

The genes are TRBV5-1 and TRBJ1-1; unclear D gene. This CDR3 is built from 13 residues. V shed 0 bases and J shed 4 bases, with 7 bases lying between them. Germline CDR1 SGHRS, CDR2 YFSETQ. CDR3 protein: CASSLEAITEAFF. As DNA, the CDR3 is TGCGCCAGCAGCTTGGAAGCGATCACTGAAGCTTTCTTT.

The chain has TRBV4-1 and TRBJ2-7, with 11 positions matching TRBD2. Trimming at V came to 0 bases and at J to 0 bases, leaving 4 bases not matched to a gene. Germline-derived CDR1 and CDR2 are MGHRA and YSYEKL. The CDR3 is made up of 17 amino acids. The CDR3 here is CASSQDPGLAASYEQYF. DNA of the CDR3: TGCGCCAGCAGCCAAGATCCGGGACTAGCGGCCTCCTACGAGCAGTACTTC.

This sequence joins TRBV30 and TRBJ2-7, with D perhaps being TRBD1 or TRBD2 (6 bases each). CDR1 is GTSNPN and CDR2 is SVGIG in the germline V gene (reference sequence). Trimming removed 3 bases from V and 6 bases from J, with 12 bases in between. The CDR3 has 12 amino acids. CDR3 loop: CAWSGGLGEQYF. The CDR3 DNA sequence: TGTGCCTGGAGCGGGGGCCTAGGCGAGCAGTACTTC. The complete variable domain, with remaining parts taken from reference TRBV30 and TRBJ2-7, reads SQTIHQWPATLVQPVGSPLSLECTVEGTSNPNLYWYRQAAGRGLQLLFYSVGIGQISSEVPQNLSASRPQDRQFILSSKKLLLSDSGFYLCAWSGGLGEQYFGPGTRLTVT.

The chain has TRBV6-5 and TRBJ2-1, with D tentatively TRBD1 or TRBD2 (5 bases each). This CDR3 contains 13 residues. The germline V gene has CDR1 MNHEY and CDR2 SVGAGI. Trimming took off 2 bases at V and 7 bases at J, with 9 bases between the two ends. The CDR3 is CASSYQGRNEQFF. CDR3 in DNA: TGTGCCAGCAGTTACCAGGGACGGAATGAGCAGTTCTTC.

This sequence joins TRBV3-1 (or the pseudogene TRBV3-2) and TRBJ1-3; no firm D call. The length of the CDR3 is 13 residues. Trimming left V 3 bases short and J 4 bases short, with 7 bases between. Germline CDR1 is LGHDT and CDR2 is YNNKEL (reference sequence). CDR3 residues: CASSQSSGNTIYF. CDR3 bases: TGTGCCAGCAGCCAGAGTTCCGGAAACACCATATATTTT.

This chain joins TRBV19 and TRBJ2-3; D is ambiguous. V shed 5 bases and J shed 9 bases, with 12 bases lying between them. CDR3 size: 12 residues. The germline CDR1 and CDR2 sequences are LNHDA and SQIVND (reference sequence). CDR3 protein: CASSRDWETQYF. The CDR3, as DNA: TGTGCCAGTAGTCGAGATTGGGAAACGCAGTATTTT.

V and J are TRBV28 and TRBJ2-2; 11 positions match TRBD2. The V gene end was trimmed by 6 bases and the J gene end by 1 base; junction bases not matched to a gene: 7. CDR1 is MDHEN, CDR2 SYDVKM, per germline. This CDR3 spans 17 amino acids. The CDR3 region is CASSLRLAGKNTGELFF. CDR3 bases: TGTGCCAGCAGCCTCAGACTAGCGGGGAAGAACACCGGGGAGCTGTTTTTT.

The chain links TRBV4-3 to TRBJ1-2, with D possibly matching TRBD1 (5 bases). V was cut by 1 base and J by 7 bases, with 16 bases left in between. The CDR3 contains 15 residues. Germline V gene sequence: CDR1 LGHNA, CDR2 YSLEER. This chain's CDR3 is CASSQARQGGSGYTF. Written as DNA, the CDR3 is TGCGCCAGCAGCCAAGCGCGGCAGGGTGGGTCTGGCTACACCTTC.

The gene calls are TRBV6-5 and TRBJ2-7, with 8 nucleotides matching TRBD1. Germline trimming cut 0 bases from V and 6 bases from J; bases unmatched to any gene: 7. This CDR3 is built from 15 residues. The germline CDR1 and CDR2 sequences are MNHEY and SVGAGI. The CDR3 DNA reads TGTGCCAGCAGTTACTCCTCGGACAGGGCCCTCGAGCAGTACTTC. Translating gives CASSYSSDRALEQYF.

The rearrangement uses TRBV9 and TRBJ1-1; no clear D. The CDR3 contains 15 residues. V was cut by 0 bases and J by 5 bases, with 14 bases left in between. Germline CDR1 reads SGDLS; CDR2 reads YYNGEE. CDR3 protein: CASSVELTPWTEAFF. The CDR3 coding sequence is TGTGCCAGCAGCGTAGAACTGACCCCGTGGACTGAAGCTTTCTTT.

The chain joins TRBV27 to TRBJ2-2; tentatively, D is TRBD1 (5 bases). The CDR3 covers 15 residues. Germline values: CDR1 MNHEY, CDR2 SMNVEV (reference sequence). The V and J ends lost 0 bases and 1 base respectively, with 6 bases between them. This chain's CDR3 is CASSLSTGNTGELFF. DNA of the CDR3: TGTGCCAGCAGTTTATCTACAGGGAACACCGGGGAGCTGTTTTTT.

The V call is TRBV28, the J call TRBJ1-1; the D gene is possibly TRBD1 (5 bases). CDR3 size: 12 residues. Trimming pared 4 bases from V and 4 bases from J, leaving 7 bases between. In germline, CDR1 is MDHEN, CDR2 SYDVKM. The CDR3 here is CASSSGSTEAFF. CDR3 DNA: TGTGCCAGCAGTTCAGGGAGCACTGAAGCTTTCTTT.

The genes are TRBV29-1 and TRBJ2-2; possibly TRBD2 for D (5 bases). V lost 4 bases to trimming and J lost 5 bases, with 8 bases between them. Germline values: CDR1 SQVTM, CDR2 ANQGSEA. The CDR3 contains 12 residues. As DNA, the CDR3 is TGCAGCGTTGTTCGGGGAACCGGGGAGCTGTTTTTT. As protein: CSVVRGTGELFF.

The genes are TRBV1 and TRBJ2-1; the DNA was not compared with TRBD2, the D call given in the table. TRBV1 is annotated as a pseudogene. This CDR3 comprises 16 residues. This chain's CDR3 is CTSSIKTSRVENEQFF. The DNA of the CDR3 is TGCACCAGCAGCATCAAGACTAGTAGGGTAGAGAATGAGCAGTTCTTC.

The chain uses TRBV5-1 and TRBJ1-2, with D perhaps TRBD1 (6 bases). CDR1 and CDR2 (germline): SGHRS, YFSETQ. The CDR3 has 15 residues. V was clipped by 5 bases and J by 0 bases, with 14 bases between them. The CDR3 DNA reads TGCGCCAGCAGGACCGATACAGGGACTAACTATGGCTACACCTTC. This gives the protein CASRTDTGTNYGYTF.

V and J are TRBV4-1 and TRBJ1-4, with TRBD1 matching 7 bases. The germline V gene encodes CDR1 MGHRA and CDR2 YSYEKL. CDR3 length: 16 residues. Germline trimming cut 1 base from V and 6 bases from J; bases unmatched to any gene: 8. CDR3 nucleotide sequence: TGCGCCAGCAGCCAAGGAAAAAGGGACAGAGATGAAAAACTGTTTTTT. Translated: CASSQGKRDRDEKLFF.

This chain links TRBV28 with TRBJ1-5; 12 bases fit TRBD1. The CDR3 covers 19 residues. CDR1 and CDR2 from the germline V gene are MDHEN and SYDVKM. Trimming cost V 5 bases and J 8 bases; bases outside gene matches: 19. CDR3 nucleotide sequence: TGTGCCAGCAGTCCCTCCGGGACAGGGGGCCCCCAAGGAAGTAAGCCCCAGCATTTT. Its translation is CASSPSGTGGPQGSKPQHF.

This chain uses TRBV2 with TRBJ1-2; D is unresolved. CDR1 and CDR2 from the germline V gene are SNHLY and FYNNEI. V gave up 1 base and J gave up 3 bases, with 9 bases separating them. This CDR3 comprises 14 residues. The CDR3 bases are TGTGCCAGCAGTGAAGGGAGTCCCTACTATGGCTACACCTTC. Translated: CASSEGSPYYGYTF.

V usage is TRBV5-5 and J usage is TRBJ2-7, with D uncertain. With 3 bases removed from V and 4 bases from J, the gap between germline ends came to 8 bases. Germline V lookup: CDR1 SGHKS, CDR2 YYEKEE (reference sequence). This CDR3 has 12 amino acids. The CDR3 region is CASSSTRYEQYF. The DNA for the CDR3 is TGTGCCAGCAGCTCGACAAGGTACGAGCAGTACTTC.

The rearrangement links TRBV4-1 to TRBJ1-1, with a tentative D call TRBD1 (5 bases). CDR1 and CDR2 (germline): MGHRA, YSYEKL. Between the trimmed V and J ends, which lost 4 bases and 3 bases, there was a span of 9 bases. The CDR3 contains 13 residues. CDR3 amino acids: CASSLTVHTEAFF. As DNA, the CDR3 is TGCGCCAGCAGCCTGACAGTGCACACTGAAGCTTTCTTT.

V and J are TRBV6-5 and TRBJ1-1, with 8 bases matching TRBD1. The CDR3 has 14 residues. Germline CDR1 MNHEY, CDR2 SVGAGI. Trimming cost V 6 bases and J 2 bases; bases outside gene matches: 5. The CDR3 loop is CASRGTGGNTEAFF. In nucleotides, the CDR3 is TGTGCCAGCAGGGGGACAGGTGGAAACACTGAAGCTTTCTTT.

CDR3 coding DNA: TGTGCCAGCTCACCCCAGGGGCGAACAGATACGCAGTATTTT. This codes for CASSPQGRTDTQYF. The chain is built from TRBV18 and TRBJ2-3, with D tentatively TRBD1 (6 bases). Germline V gene lookup returns CDR1 KGHSH and CDR2 LQKENI. CDR3 length: 14 amino acids. V lost 3 bases and J 3 bases, leaving 10 bases between the germline ends.

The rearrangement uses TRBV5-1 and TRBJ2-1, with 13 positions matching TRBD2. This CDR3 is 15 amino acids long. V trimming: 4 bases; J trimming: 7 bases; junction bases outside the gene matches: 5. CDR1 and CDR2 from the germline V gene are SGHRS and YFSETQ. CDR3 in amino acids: CASSPGLAGINEQFF. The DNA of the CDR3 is TGCGCCAGCAGCCCGGGACTAGCGGGGATAAATGAGCAGTTCTTC.